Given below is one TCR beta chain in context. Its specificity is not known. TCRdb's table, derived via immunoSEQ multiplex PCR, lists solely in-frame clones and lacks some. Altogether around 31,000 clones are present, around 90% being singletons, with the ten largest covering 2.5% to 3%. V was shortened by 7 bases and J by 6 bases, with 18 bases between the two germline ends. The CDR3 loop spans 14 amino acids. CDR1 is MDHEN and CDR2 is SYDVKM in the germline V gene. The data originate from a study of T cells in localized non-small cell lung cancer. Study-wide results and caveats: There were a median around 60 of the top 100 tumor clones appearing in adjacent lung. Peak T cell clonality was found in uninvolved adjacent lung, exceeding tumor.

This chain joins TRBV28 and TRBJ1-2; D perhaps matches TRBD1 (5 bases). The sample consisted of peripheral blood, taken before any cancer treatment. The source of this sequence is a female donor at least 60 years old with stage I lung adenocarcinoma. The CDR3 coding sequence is TGTGCCAGCACTCGAGGGGTTTGGGAGGATGGCTACACCTTC. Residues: CASTRGVWEDGYTF.